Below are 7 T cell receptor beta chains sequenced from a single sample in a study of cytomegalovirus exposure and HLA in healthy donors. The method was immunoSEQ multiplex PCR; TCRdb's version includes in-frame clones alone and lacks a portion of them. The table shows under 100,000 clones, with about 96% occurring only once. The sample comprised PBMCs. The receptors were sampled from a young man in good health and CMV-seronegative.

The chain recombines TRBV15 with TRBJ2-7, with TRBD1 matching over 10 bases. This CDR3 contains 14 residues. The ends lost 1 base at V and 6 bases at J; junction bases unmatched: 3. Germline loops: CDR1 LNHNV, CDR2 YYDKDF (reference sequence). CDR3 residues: CATSRGQGASEQYV. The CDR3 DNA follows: TGTGCCACCAGCAGAGGACAGGGGGCAAGCGAGCAGTACGTC.

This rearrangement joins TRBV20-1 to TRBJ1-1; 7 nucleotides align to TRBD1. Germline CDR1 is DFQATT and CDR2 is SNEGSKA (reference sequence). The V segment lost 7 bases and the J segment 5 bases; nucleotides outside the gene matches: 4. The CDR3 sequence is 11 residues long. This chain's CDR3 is CSVKGATEAFF. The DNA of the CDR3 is TGCAGTGTAAAGGGGGCGACTGAAGCTTTCTTT.

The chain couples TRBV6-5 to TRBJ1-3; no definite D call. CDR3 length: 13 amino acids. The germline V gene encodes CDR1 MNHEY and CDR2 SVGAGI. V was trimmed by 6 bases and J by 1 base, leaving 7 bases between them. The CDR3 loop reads CASSRESGNTIYF. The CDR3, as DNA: TGTGCCAGCAGCCGGGAGTCTGGAAACACCATATATTTT.

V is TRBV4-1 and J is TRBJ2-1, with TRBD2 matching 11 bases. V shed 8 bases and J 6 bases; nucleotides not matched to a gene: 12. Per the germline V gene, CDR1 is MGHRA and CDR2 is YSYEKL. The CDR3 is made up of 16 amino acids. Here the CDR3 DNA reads TGCGCCAGCCGAAATCCACTAGCGGGAGTCGGCAATGAGCAGTTCTTC. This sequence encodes CASRNPLAGVGNEQFF.

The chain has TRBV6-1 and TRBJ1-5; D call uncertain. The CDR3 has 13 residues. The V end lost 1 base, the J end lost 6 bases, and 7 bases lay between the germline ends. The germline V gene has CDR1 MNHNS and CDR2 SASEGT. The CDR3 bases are TGTGCCAGCAGTGAAGGCGCCACTCAGCCCCAGCATTTT. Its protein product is CASSEGATQPQHF.

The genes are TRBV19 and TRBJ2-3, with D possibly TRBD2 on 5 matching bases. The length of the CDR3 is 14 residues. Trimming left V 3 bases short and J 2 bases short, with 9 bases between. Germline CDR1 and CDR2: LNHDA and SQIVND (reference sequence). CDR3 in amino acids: CASSMAGYTDTQYF. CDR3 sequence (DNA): TGTGCCAGTAGTATGGCGGGCTACACAGATACGCAGTATTTT. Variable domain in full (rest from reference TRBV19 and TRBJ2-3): DGGITQSPKYLFRKEGQNVTLSCEQNLNHDAMYWYRQDPGQGLRLIYYSQIVNDFQKGDIAEGYSVSREKKESFPLTVTSAQKNPTAFYLCASSMAGYTDTQYFGPGTRLTVL.

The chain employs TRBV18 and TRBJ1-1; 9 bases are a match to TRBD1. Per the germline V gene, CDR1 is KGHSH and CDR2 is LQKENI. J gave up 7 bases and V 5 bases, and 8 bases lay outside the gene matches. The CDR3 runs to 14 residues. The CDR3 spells CASSLKQGAGEAFF. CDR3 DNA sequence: TGTGCCAGCTCATTAAAACAGGGGGCTGGTGAAGCTTTCTTT.